This T cell receptor (beta chain) was captured by sequencing in a study of response to subunit inactivated influenza vaccine. This clonotype turned up a few times. Germline CDR1 is LNHNV and CDR2 is YYDKDF (reference sequence). Trimming pared 2 bases from V and 1 base from J, leaving 11 bases between. The CDR3 runs 15 residues. A single record per CDR3 protein comes from TCRdb applying MiXCR to the RT-PCR reads. The sample contains around 520,000 distinct CDR3 sequences, around 11% of which appear only once. Sequencing used PBMCs from blood, obtained on the day of vaccination. This sequence originates from a man between 50 and 59 years old who received an inactivated influenza vaccine. V and J are TRBV15 and TRBJ1-2; D is undetermined. The CDR3 DNA reads as TGTGCCACCAGCAGAAAGGACGTTTTTAACTATGGCTACACCTTC. It translates to CATSRKDVFNYGYTF.